This TCR beta chain was sequenced in a study of T-cell memory formation after mild COVID-19. From the 5' RACE reads, TCRdb called clonotypes with MiXCR, one entry per CDR3 protein. Of around 110,000 distinct CDR3 sequences listed, about 15% were seen once; the top ten hold 28%. Germline lookup yields CDR1 SNHLY and CDR2 FYNNEI. J gave up 8 bases and V 8 bases, and 4 bases lay outside the gene matches. This CDR3 is built from 13 residues. This sequence was found in an adult woman who had mild COVID-19 (a few samples of this study predate the infection). Cell type and time point are not known. The V call is TRBV2, the J call TRBJ2-1; TRBD2 aligns across 12 bases. The source material was PBMCs or a T cell subset sorted from them (not recorded which). CDR3 loop: CASLAGGPHEQFF. DNA for the CDR3: TGTGCCAGCCTAGCGGGGGGGCCCCATGAGCAGTTCTTC.